The T cell receptor beta chain described here comes from a study of cytomegalovirus exposure and HLA in healthy donors. Study overall: The platform used for the roughly 130 validation repertoires matched that of the roughly 670 first-cohort repertoires, a later analysis reported.

The study, taken as a whole, reports: TCR clusters originating in the first cohort tended to co-occur in the 120 validation repertoires, according to a later analysis.

Concerning this clone: Its antigen is undetermined.

Using immunoSEQ multiplex PCR, the repertoire was profiled, and TCRdb retains in-frame clones only, with some absent. In the table there are 160,000 or so clones, approximately 87% of which are singletons. The receptor's source is a woman between 25 and 40 years old in good health and CMV-seronegative. The sample taken for sequencing was PBMCs.

CDR3 DNA: TGCAGCGTTGAGACAGGGTATGAGCAGTTCTTC. Its protein is CSVETGYEQFF. The rearrangement joins TRBV29-1 to TRBJ2-1; 7 positions match TRBD1. CDR1 is SQVTM and CDR2 is ANQGSEA in the germline V gene. J lost 8 bases, V lost 3 bases, and 1 base had no gene match. CDR3 length: 11 amino acids.